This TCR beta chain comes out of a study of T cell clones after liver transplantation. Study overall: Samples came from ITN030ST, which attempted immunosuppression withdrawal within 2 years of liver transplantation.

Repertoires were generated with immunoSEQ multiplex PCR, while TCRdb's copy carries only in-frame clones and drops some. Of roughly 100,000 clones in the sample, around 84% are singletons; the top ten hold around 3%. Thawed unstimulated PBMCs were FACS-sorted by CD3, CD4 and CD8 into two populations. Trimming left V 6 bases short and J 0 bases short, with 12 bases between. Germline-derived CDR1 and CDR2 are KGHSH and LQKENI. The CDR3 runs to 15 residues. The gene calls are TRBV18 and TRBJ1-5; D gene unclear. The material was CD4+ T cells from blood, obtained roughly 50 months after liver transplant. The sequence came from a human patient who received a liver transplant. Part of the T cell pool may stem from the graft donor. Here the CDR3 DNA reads TGTGCCAGCTCGCCTCGGGGAATTAGCAATCAGCCCCAGCATTTT. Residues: CASSPRGISNQPQHF.